This TCR beta chain originates from a study of CXCR3-negative and CXCR3-positive naive CD8 T cells. Study conclusions and caveats: The study inferred TCR strength from TRB CDR3 properties and found comparable surface CD5 between naive subsets. CXCR3-positive naive cells had TRB CDR3s that were more hydrophobic than CXCR3-negative naive cells had. Much lower diversity was found in memory CD8+ cells, while both naive subsets had comparably high diversity.

On this clonotype itself: Its antigen is unknown.

This CDR3 contains 17 residues. Carrying UMI labels, the TRB cDNA libraries were prepared through 5' RACE. TCRdb re-called the 5' RACE reads and shows each CDR3 protein once, DNA omitted. Reported are around 150,000 distinct CDR3 sequences; the ten largest clones contain 0.41%. Using triplicate sorts, roughly 300,000 cells were collected each time from every CD8+ T cell subset. This chain connects TRBV12-3 or TRBV12-4 to TRBJ2-3; TCRdb names TRBD2, which stays unverified in the absence of DNA. This sequence originates from a human donor in good health. Some clones in this sample may be carry-over from other donors' samples. The sequenced sample consisted of naive CXCR3+ CD8+ T cells from blood. The subset: CD45RO-CCR7+CD27+CD95- naive CD8+ T cells expressing CXCR3 (TNR3+). The CDR3 region is CASSGPGTSGRTDTQYF.